A single T cell receptor beta chain is shown here with its context. These data are taken from a study of neoadjuvant nivolumab and ipilimumab in lung cancer. Method: immunoSEQ multiplex PCR; TCRdb's copy keeps in-frame clones and lacks some. The sample has about 27,000 clones, about 70% seen once. The sequence derives from an adult with non-small cell lung cancer. Sequencing used tumor tissue, obtained after neoadjuvant nivolumab, alone or with ipilimumab, at or shortly before surgery.

Written as DNA, the CDR3 is TGTGCCAGCAGTGACAACTACGAGCAGTACTTC. Its translation is CASSDNYEQYF. V gene TRBV2 combines with J gene TRBJ2-7, with D uncertain. Trimming shortened V by 3 bases and J by 3 bases, and 3 bases separated the two germline ends. The V gene's germline CDR1 is SNHLY and CDR2 FYNNEI. The CDR3 covers 11 residues. Full variable domain (rest looked up from reference TRBV2 and TRBJ2-7): EPEVTQTPSHQVTQMGQEVILRCVPISNHLYFYWYRQILGQKVEFLVSFYNNEISEKSEIFDDQFSVERPDGSNFTLKIRSTKLEDSAMYFCASSDNYEQYFGPGTRLTVT.